This T cell receptor (beta chain) was recorded in a study of CD8+ T cells in alopecia areata. In the study overall: The SALT score measured affected scalp surface percentage in treated patients. Overall study results and limits: Shared TCR sequences were less clear between patients than in mice, possibly partly from HLA diversity. Tofacitinib produced a significant decrease in scalp clonality and in expanded CD8+ clones among the top 100.

With respect to this clone: Its antigen is not known.

RNA was isolated and reverse transcribed to cDNA, the sequencing template. Measured with immunoSEQ multiplex PCR; TCRdb has only the in-frame clones, and not every one. The data hold 150,000 to 200,000 clones, with around 64% observed a single time. The sample's treatment: oral pan-JAK inhibitor, 5-10 mg twice daily. Peripheral blood samples and lesional scalp punch biopsies were obtained from alopecia areata patients. The material was CD4+ T cells sorted from blood, obtained at week 49, from a patient treated with tofacitinib. This receptor was taken from a human donor with alopecia areata.

CDR3 sequence reads: CASSLGRGTASYEQYF. CDR3 nucleotide sequence: TGTGCCAGCAGCTTAGGCCGTGGGACAGCCTCCTACGAGCAGTACTTC. V gene TRBV7-9 combines with J gene TRBJ2-7, with TRBD1 matching 7 bases. CDR3 length: 16 amino acids. Germline V gene sequence: CDR1 SEHNR, CDR2 FQNEAQ (reference sequence). The V segment lost 1 base and the J segment 0 bases; nucleotides outside the gene matches: 6.